The 24 T cell receptor beta chains given below trace back to one sample, sequenced in a study of molecular identifiers for immune sequencing clone quantification. Each CDR3 protein is one row after TCRdb ran MiXCR on the PCR reads. Counted here are about 630,000 distinct CDR3 sequences, over 25% occurring once; the ten biggest clones make up 0.7% to 0.95%. Material: naive CD8+ T cells from blood, with Jurkat cell RNA spiked in. Subset specified: FACS-sorted CD8+CD4-CCR7+CD45RA+ naive T cells. The receptors here all came from a human donor in good health. Some libraries in this study had Jurkat cell RNA spiked in.

A word on this clonotype: Germline and junction disagree at one end, which may indicate a read error. V usage is TRBV12-5 and J usage is TRBJ2-6, with 7 bases that match TRBD1. There are 19 residues in the CDR3. Looked up from germline, CDR1 is LGHNT and CDR2 is FRNRAP. Here the CDR3 DNA reads TGTGCTAGTGGTGTATTACACAGGGGCACGGGCTCTGGGGCGAACGTCCTGACTTTC. It codes for CASGVLHRGTGSGANVLTF.

J is TRBJ1-2 and V is TRBV19; D is unclear. The germline V and J ends were trimmed by 5 bases and 14 bases, with 15 bases remaining between them. Germline CDR1 LNHDA, CDR2 SQIVND (reference sequence). CDR3 size: 11 residues. CDR3 amino acids: CASSVPAETTF. The CDR3 bases are TGTGCCAGTAGTGTCCCCGCCGAGACTACCTTC.

V is TRBV4-2 and J is TRBJ2-7; D could derive from TRBD1 or TRBD2 (5 bases each). The length of the CDR3 is 18 residues. V lost 0 bases and J lost 0, with 18 bases in between. Germline CDR1 LGHNA, CDR2 YNFKEQ. The CDR3 spells CASSQDSGTGPISYEQYF. The CDR3 nucleotides are TGTGCCAGCAGCCAAGATTCCGGAACGGGACCTATCTCCTACGAGCAGTACTTC.

This clonotype has just a few counts. The gene calls are TRBV27 and TRBJ1-4, with TRBD1 identical over 8 bases. CDR1 is MNHEY and CDR2 is SMNVEV in the germline V gene (reference sequence). CDR3 length: 12 residues. After removal of 9 bases from V and 8 bases from J, the junction contained 5 bases not matched to a gene. CDR3 nucleotide sequence: TGTGCCAGTACAGGGGGTGGCGAAAAACTGTTTTTT. Encoded protein: CASTGGGEKLFF.

Notes on this clonotype: A much larger clonotype is one base distant, so this may be a read error. The rearrangement joins TRBV4-1 to TRBJ1-1; D gene uncertain. This CDR3 spans 15 amino acids. The germline gives CDR1 MGHRA, CDR2 YSYEKL. Trimming removed 0 bases from V and 0 bases from J, with 8 bases in between. The CDR3 region is CASSQDDNMNTEAFF. In nucleotides, the CDR3 is TGCGCCAGCAGCCAAGATGACAACATGAACACTGAAGCTTTCTTT.

Details on this clonotype: At one end, the junction sequence differs from germline, possibly due to a read error. The chain has TRBV9 and TRBJ2-3, with a possible D match to TRBD2 (7 bases). The CDR3 loop spans 19 amino acids. Germline V CDR1 and CDR2: SGDLS, YYNGEE. CDR3 protein: CARSVGRGRGKPNFGTQYF. CDR3 DNA sequence: TGTGCCCGCAGCGTAGGGCGGGGGCGGGGGAAACCGAATTTTGGTACGCAGTATTTT.

The sample holds many counts of this clonotype. The chain has TRBV4-3 and TRBJ2-7, with D hard to call. V was shortened by 1 base and J by 2 bases, with 12 bases between the two germline ends. The CDR3 runs 15 residues. Germline CDR1 LGHNA, CDR2 YSLEER. The CDR3 nucleotides are TGCGCCAGCAGCCAAGGTATGGGTAATACCTACGAGCAGTACTTC. It yields the protein CASSQGMGNTYEQYF.

The V gene is TRBV4-1, the J gene TRBJ1-6; no firm D call. Germline V gene sequence: CDR1 MGHRA, CDR2 YSYEKL. Trimming took 0 bases from V and 1 from J, leaving 10 bases between them. CDR3 length: 17 residues. The CDR3 sequence is CASSQDVGRSYNSPLHF. The CDR3 DNA reads TGCGCCAGCAGCCAAGACGTCGGCAGATCCTATAATTCACCCCTCCACTTT.

The chain couples TRBV4-3 to TRBJ2-7, with 8 positions matching TRBD2. Trimming at V came to 1 base and at J to 1 base, leaving 3 bases not matched to a gene. The CDR3 runs to 15 residues. Germline V gives CDR1 LGHNA, CDR2 YSLEER. The CDR3 nucleotides read TGCGCCAGCAGCCAAGCTGGCGGGGGGTCCTACGAGCAGTACTTC. Its translation: CASSQAGGGSYEQYF.

The V gene is TRBV5-6, the J gene TRBJ2-1; 11 nucleotides line up with TRBD2. The CDR3 has 15 residues. The trim removed 1 base at V and 7 bases at J, leaving 4 bases unmatched. CDR1 and CDR2 (germline): SGHDT, YYEEEE. As DNA, the CDR3 is TGTGCCAGCAGCTTGCGACTAGCGGGACTAAATGAGCAGTTCTTC. This encodes CASSLRLAGLNEQFF. The full variable domain, its missing parts supplied by reference TRBV5-6 and TRBJ2-1, is DAGVTQSPTHLIKTRGQQVTLRCSPKSGHDTVSWYQQALGQGPQFIFQYYEEEERQRGNFPDRFSGHQFPNYSSELNVNALLLGDSALYLCASSLRLAGLNEQFFGPGTRLTVL.

This sequence joins TRBV7-9 and TRBJ2-3; the match to TRBD2 covers 9 bases. This CDR3 is built from 15 residues. Germline V lookup: CDR1 SEHNR, CDR2 FQNEAQ (reference sequence). V dropped 2 bases and J dropped 6; count of bases not matched to a gene: 6. In DNA, the CDR3 is TGTGCCAGCAGCTTAACCCTAGCGGGAATCGATACGCAGTATTTT. It yields the protein CASSLTLAGIDTQYF.

In this sample, this clonotype turned up many times. V usage is TRBV4-1 and J usage is TRBJ1-1, with D hard to call. Trimming stripped 1 base from V and 6 bases from J, with 9 bases between. The CDR3 is 13 amino acids. Germline CDR1 reads MGHRA; CDR2 reads YSYEKL. CDR3 sequence (DNA): TGCGCCAGCAGCCAAGCCTCCAGACCTGAAGCTTTCTTT. Amino acid sequence: CASSQASRPEAFF.

The chain has TRBV19 and TRBJ1-4; D is uncertain. The length of the CDR3 is 11 residues. With 7 bases removed from V and 7 bases from J, the gap between germline ends came to 7 bases. From germline, CDR1 is LNHDA and CDR2 SQIVND (reference sequence). CDR3 protein: CASNGREKLFF. In DNA, the CDR3 is TGTGCCAGTAACGGTCGTGAAAAACTGTTTTTT.

Notes on this clonotype: This may stem from a read error, because a much larger clone lies one nucleotide away. The chain carries TRBV27 and TRBJ2-1, with 10 bases identical to TRBD2. The CDR3 covers 14 residues. The germline CDR1 and CDR2 sequences are MNHEY and SMNVEV (reference sequence). CDR3 amino acids: CASIPLAGVNAQFF. In DNA form, the CDR3 reads TGTGCCAGCATTCCGCTAGCGGGAGTAAATGCGCAGTTCTTC.

The sample holds many counts of this clonotype. V gene TRBV4-3 combines with J gene TRBJ2-7, with D possibly being TRBD1 (6 bases). V lost 1 base and J 3 bases, leaving 10 bases between the germline ends. Germline assignment: CDR1 LGHNA and CDR2 YSLEER. The CDR3 runs 14 residues. The CDR3 DNA follows: TGCGCCAGCAGCCAAGTGGCAGGGGACTACGAGCAGTACTTC. It yields the protein CASSQVAGDYEQYF.

With regard to this clonotype: The junction shows a germline mismatch at one end, possibly a read error. The chain is built from TRBV29-1 and TRBJ1-2; no clear D. Germline lookup yields CDR1 SQVTM and CDR2 ANQGSEA. The CDR3 totals 12 residues. The CDR3 sequence is CSVEGANYDYTF. The CDR3 DNA reads as TGCAGCGTTGAAGGGGCTAACTATGACTACACCTTC.

This clonotype was detected ten times or more. The chain carries TRBV6-6 and TRBJ1-4; TRBD1 agrees at 8 bases. The CDR3 spans 15 residues. V shed 0 bases and J 6 bases; nucleotides not matched to a gene: 3. Germline CDR1 is MNHNY and CDR2 is SVGAGI (reference sequence). The CDR3 loop is CASSYSGTGDEKLFF. The CDR3 DNA reads TGTGCCAGCAGTTACTCAGGGACAGGAGATGAAAAACTGTTTTTT.

As concerns this clonotype: A much larger clone lies one base from this, so it may be a read error. The gene calls are TRBV25-1 and TRBJ2-4; D call uncertain. This CDR3 contains 13 residues. Germline V lookup: CDR1 MGHDK, CDR2 SYGVNS. The DNA for the CDR3 is TGTGCCGGCAGTGAATATCTGTCGGCAGCCCAGTACTTC. Protein product: CAGSEYLSAAQYF.

The chain carries TRBV7-2 and TRBJ2-7; D possibly corresponds to TRBD2 (6 bases). V lost 3 bases to trimming and J lost 3 bases, with 21 bases between them. This CDR3 region has 17 residues. CDR1 and CDR2 from the germline V gene are SGHTA and FQGNSA. The DNA of the CDR3 is TGTGCCAGCAGCTTCGCTTCTCTAGCGAGAGGTTTCTACGAGCAGTACTTC. Its translation is CASSFASLARGFYEQYF.

The chain joins TRBV4-3 to TRBJ1-1; D ambiguous. The CDR3 has 14 residues. The V gene lost 0 bases and the J gene lost 1 base, with 6 bases spanning the gap. The germline gives CDR1 LGHNA, CDR2 YSLEER. CDR3 residues: CASSQDSGNTEAFF. The CDR3 DNA sequence: TGCGCCAGCAGCCAAGATTCAGGGAACACTGAAGCTTTCTTT.

The chain employs TRBV30 and TRBJ1-2; the D is unclear. This CDR3 spans 13 amino acids. Germline loops: CDR1 GTSNPN, CDR2 SVGIG (reference sequence). V was clipped by 2 bases and J by 8 bases, with 15 bases between them. The CDR3 nucleotides read TGTGCCTGGAGTAAGGACGGCCTAGGAGGCTACACCTTC. Protein: CAWSKDGLGGYTF. The whole variable domain, remainder taken from reference TRBV30 and TRBJ1-2, is SQTIHQWPATLVQPVGSPLSLECTVEGTSNPNLYWYRQAAGRGLQLLFYSVGIGQISSEVPQNLSASRPQDRQFILSSKKLLLSDSGFYLCAWSKDGLGGYTFGSGTRLTVV.

There are many counts of this clonotype. The chain recombines TRBV20-1 with TRBJ2-5; 11 bases fit TRBD2. J lost 7 bases, V lost 3 bases, and 10 bases had no gene match. The V gene's germline CDR1 is DFQATT and CDR2 SNEGSKA (reference sequence). This CDR3 is 15 amino acids long. CDR3 sequence (DNA): TGCAGTGCTAGCGAGACTAGCGGGGCGGTGGGGACCCAGTACTTC. Translating it yields CSASETSGAVGTQYF.

Turning to this clonotype: A junction end diverges from the germline sequence, so it may reflect a read error. The genes are TRBV11-2 and TRBJ1-1, with D maybe TRBD1 (5 bases). The germline V gene encodes CDR1 SGHAT and CDR2 FQNNGV. The CDR3 extends over 16 amino acids. The CDR3 DNA sequence: TGTGCCAGCTGGTATCGGGGGGGGAGTCCGGACACCGAAGCTTTCTTT. Translated: CASWYRGGSPDTEAFF.

This clonotype was seen a few times. The CDR3 loop reads CASSTGLAGAEQYF. The CDR3 DNA sequence: TGTGCCAGCAGCACGGGACTAGCGGGAGCCGAGCAGTACTTC. The J gene is TRBJ2-7, the V gene TRBV9; 14 nucleotides agree with TRBD2. V shed 4 bases, J shed 6 bases, and the junction held 3 bases outside the gene matches. CDR1 is SGDLS, CDR2 YYNGEE, per germline. This CDR3 has 14 residues.